The 3 T cell receptor beta chains below were found in one sample sequenced in a study of blood T cells in healthy people across ages. It was with a sample-barcoded 5' primer and a J-beta primer mix that a second PCR of roughly 7 to 12 cycles was run. TCRdb used MiXCR to reprocess the 5' RACE reads, holding one entry per CDR3 protein. Of about 1.4 million distinct CDR3 sequences in the sample, 45% to 70% are singletons; the top ten hold over 5%. Sequenced material: blood. The receptor source for this set is a man younger than 35 in good health.

V gene TRBV9 combines with J gene TRBJ2-5; D possibly uses TRBD1 or TRBD2 (5 bases each). Germline CDR1 and CDR2: SGDLS and YYNGEE. CDR3 size: 16 residues. Deletions cut 0 bases from V and 0 bases from J, with 12 bases between. As DNA, the CDR3 is TGTGCCAGCAGCGTAGCTGGGGACGGGTACCAAGAGACCCAGTACTTC. Protein sequence: CASSVAGDGYQETQYF.

The rearrangement uses TRBV4-2 and TRBJ2-1; 14 bases align to TRBD2. Losses at the gene ends were 1 base for V and 8 bases for J; bases not matched to a gene: 7. Germline assignment: CDR1 LGHNA and CDR2 YNFKEQ. The length of the CDR3 is 17 residues. The CDR3: CASSQGGTSGSSYEQFF. In DNA form, the CDR3 reads TGTGCCAGCAGCCAAGGGGGGACTAGCGGGAGTTCGTATGAGCAGTTCTTC.

About this clonotype itself: The junction departs from the called germline gene at one end, perhaps through a read error. The chain uses TRBV11-2 and TRBJ2-7, with a tentative D call TRBD2 (6 bases). Germline values: CDR1 SGHAT, CDR2 FQNNGV. The CDR3 contains 13 residues. CDR3: CVSSLTSSYEQYF. The CDR3 DNA follows: TGTGTCAGCAGCTTGACTAGCTCCTACGAGCAGTACTTC.